The 22 T cell receptor beta chains below all came from one sample that was sequenced in a study of T cells in Graves' hyperthyroidism and ophthalmopathy (dated 2019 in TCRdb). Receptor libraries were prepared by multiplex PCR. Instrument on record: Illumina HiSeq 2000. The TCR beta CDR3 regions were amplified from RNA transcripts. A first-round RT-PCR of the TCR CDR3 used the HTBI primer set with the Qiagen OneStep RT-PCR kit. The raw public reads went through TCRdb reprocessing: fastp at Q25, MiXCR clone calling, in-frame beta chains kept. Rows merge per CDR3 protein into single entries with the most common DNA and genes. The table for this sample lists about 620,000 distinct CDR3 sequences; under 20% of them were counted only once. The ten biggest clones cover 3.5% to 4% of the sample. The sample was blood. The source of these receptors is a woman under 40 with Graves' hyperthyroidism.

This clonotype was seen a few times. The chain links TRBV3-2 to TRBJ2-1; the table calls TRBD1, which could not be checked here. TRBV3-2 corresponds to a pseudogene. The CDR3 loop spans 16 amino acids. The DNA of the CDR3 is TGTGCCAGCAGCCGCCGAGGGGACCTGAATTACAATGAGCAGTTCTTC. Its protein product is CASSRRGDLNYNEQFF.

This clonotype was seen more than once but under ten times. V gene TRBV12-5 combines with J gene TRBJ1-2, with D perhaps matching TRBD1 (6 bases). The CDR3 has 13 amino acids. Germline V gives CDR1 LGHNT, CDR2 FRNRAP. Trimming left V 3 bases short and J 8 bases short, with 13 bases between. This CDR3 reads CASGLNLDRGYTF. CDR3 nucleotides: TGTGCTAGTGGTTTAAACTTGGACAGAGGCTACACCTTC.

This clonotype was seen at least ten times. The chain couples TRBV20-1 to TRBJ2-1; 10 bases are shared with TRBD2. Germline CDR1 reads DFQATT; CDR2 reads SNEGSKA (reference sequence). With V trimmed by 6 bases and J by 5 bases, 4 bases remained unmatched. This CDR3 region has 13 residues. The CDR3 is CSAWTSGDNEQFF. DNA for the CDR3: TGCAGTGCATGGACTAGCGGAGACAATGAGCAGTTCTTC.

This clonotype was counted ten times or more. The gene calls are TRBV11-2 and TRBJ2-5, with D perhaps assigned TRBD1 or TRBD2 (5 bases each). With 0 bases removed from V and 5 bases from J, the gap between germline ends came to 10 bases. Per the germline V gene, CDR1 is SGHAT and CDR2 is FQNNGV. CDR3 length: 14 residues. This CDR3 reads CASSLEGWGETQYF. CDR3 sequence (DNA): TGTGCCAGCAGCTTAGAGGGGTGGGGGGAGACCCAGTACTTC.

The genes are TRBV28 and TRBJ2-3; 14 bases agree with TRBD2. The CDR3 consists of 20 residues. Germline CDR1 MDHEN, CDR2 SYDVKM. The V segment lost 4 bases and the J segment 3 bases; nucleotides outside the gene matches: 15. The CDR3, as DNA: TGTGCCAGCAGTTCCCCGAGGTCCACCGGGACTAGCGGGAGAACAGATACGCAGTATTTT. Protein: CASSSPRSTGTSGRTDTQYF.

The V call is TRBV14, the J call TRBJ1-6; D call uncertain. From germline, CDR1 is SGHDN and CDR2 FVKESK. The CDR3 is 12 amino acids. The ends were cut back, 0 bases at V and 10 bases at J, with 4 bases in the middle. The CDR3 DNA is TGTGCCAGCAGCCAAGAGTCCTCACCCCTCCACTTT. This encodes CASSQESSPLHF. Looking up the rest from reference TRBV14 and TRBJ1-6 gives the full variable domain: EAGVTQFPSHSVIEKGQTVTLRCDPISGHDNLYWYRRVMGKEIKFLLHFVKESKQDESGMPNNRFLAERTGGTYSTLKVQPAELEDSGVYFCASSQESSPLHFGNGTRLTVT.

This clonotype was picked up a small number of times. The V and J genes are TRBV4-2 and TRBJ2-7; 10 positions agree with TRBD2. J gave up 1 base and V 0 bases, and 9 bases lay outside the gene matches. This CDR3 has 18 residues. Per the germline V gene, CDR1 is LGHNA and CDR2 is YNFKEQ. The DNA for the CDR3 is TGTGCCAGCAGCCAAGAGGTTCCTAGCGGGGGTTCTTCCTACGAGCAGTACTTC. Translation gives CASSQEVPSGGSSYEQYF.

Ten or more counts support this clonotype. The chain recombines TRBV10-3 with TRBJ1-2, with D perhaps matching TRBD1 (5 bases). This CDR3 is built from 18 residues. Germline V lookup: CDR1 ENHRY, CDR2 SYGVKD. With 3 bases removed from V and 4 bases from J, the gap between germline ends came to 24 bases. The CDR3 loop reads CAISEYSSRDAPFYGYTF. The CDR3, as DNA: TGTGCCATCAGTGAATATTCTTCGCGGGACGCGCCTTTCTATGGCTACACCTTC.

This chain joins TRBV6-1 and TRBJ2-1; D is ambiguous. The CDR3 sequence is 13 residues long. Trimming removed 6 bases at V and 6 bases at J, with 12 bases between. Germline V gives CDR1 MNHNS, CDR2 SASEGT. CDR3 nucleotides: TGTGCCAGCAGCTCACCTCAATTCAATGAGCAGTTCTTC. Translation gives CASSSPQFNEQFF.

This clonotype was counted at least ten times. The chain joins TRBV29-1 to TRBJ2-5; no firm D call. The CDR3 spans 14 residues. Trimming pared 3 bases from V and 0 bases from J, leaving 11 bases between. Looked up from germline, CDR1 is SQVTM and CDR2 is ANQGSEA. The DNA of the CDR3 is TGCAGCGTTGAGACGGGCTCGTACCAAGAGACCCAGTACTTC. Amino acid sequence: CSVETGSYQETQYF.

This clonotype was seen only a few times. The chain employs TRBV2 and TRBJ2-2; TRBD1 agrees at 7 bases. The germline CDR1 and CDR2 sequences are SNHLY and FYNNEI. The CDR3 is 16 amino acids. Trimming at V came to 8 bases and at J to 0 bases, leaving 9 bases not matched to a gene. CDR3 sequence reads: CASQTDRRSNTGELFF. Written as DNA, the CDR3 is TGTGCCAGCCAAACGGACAGGCGCTCGAACACCGGGGAGCTGTTTTTT.

This clonotype was counted at least ten times. The J gene is TRBJ1-1, the V gene TRBV5-6, with D uncertain. The CDR3 has 11 amino acids. Germline V CDR1 and CDR2: SGHDT, YYEEEE. The V end was cut by 1 base, the J end by 6 bases, with 4 bases between. The CDR3 nucleotides are TGTGCCAGCAGCTTGTTCTCTGAAGCTTTCTTT. It translates to CASSLFSEAFF.

In its sample, this clonotype was seen many times. The chain is built from TRBV11-2 and TRBJ2-5; tentatively, D is TRBD1 (6 bases). The germline V gene has CDR1 SGHAT and CDR2 FQNNGV. The CDR3 has 15 residues. Trimming removed 3 bases at V and 2 bases at J, with 13 bases between. The CDR3 is CASSFEDSLQETQYF. CDR3 nucleotides: TGTGCCAGCAGCTTTGAGGACAGTTTACAAGAGACCCAGTACTTC. Complete variable domain (other parts from reference TRBV11-2 and TRBJ2-5): EAGVAQSPRYKIIEKRQSVAFWCNPISGHATLYWYQQILGQGPKLLIQFQNNGVVDDSQLPKDRFSAERLKGVDSTLKIQPAKLEDSAVYLCASSFEDSLQETQYFGPGTRLLVL.

On this clonotype: One end of the junction varies from germline; a read error may be responsible. J is TRBJ2-7 and V is TRBV11-2; 8 bases line up with TRBD1. CDR3 length equals 15 residues. CDR1 and CDR2 (germline): SGHAT, FQNNGV. The CDR3 here is CASSFPGQGAYERYF. The CDR3 nucleotides are TGTGCCAGCAGCTTCCCCGGACAGGGAGCCTACGAGCGGTACTTC.

This clonotype turned up a few times. This sequence joins TRBV20-1 and TRBJ1-6, with D unclear. The CDR3 spans 14 residues. Deletions cut 2 bases from V and 10 bases from J, with 15 bases between. Germline CDR1 DFQATT, CDR2 SNEGSKA (reference sequence). CDR3 DNA sequence: TGCAGTGCTAGATCCGGGATGTACGGGTCACCCCTCCACTTT. Translation gives CSARSGMYGSPLHF.

The J gene is TRBJ2-3, the V gene TRBV29-1; D is ambiguous. There are 12 residues in the CDR3. CDR1 is SQVTM, CDR2 ANQGSEA, per germline. The V and J ends lost 4 bases and 4 bases respectively, with 9 bases between them. The DNA of the CDR3 is TGCAGCGTTGTAATCGGAGCAGATACGCAGTATTTT. Protein sequence: CSVVIGADTQYF.

This clonotype appeared many times. The genes are TRBV5-1 and TRBJ2-2, with 7 bases identical to TRBD2. The V gene's germline CDR1 is SGHRS and CDR2 YFSETQ. Trimming removed 0 bases from V and 4 bases from J; junction bases left unmatched: 6. The CDR3 runs to 16 residues. CDR3 amino acids: CASSLEVAGGTGELFF. The CDR3 DNA follows: TGCGCCAGCAGCTTGGAGGTAGCGGGCGGCACCGGGGAGCTGTTTTTT.

About this clonotype itself: A junction boundary mismatches the germline segment, possibly from a read error. V is TRBV7-2 and J is TRBJ2-7; TRBD2 aligns across 8 bases. This CDR3 contains 15 residues. The V gene's germline CDR1 is SGHTA and CDR2 FQGNSA. This chain's CDR3 is CASSLVGTRPNEQHF. In DNA form, the CDR3 reads TGTGCCAGCAGCTTAGTGGGGACTAGGCCAAACGAGCAGCACTTC.

The chain joins TRBV29-1 to TRBJ2-1, with 13 bases identical to TRBD2. The CDR3 sequence is 16 residues long. Losses at the gene ends were 3 bases for V and 8 bases for J; bases not matched to a gene: 10. Germline V CDR1 and CDR2: SQVTM, ANQGSEA. The CDR3 coding sequence is TGCAGCGTTGAGCCTCCTCGGACTAGCGGGAGAGATGAGCAGTTCTTC. It specifies CSVEPPRTSGRDEQFF.

V is TRBV30 and J is TRBJ1-1, with no clear D. Germline CDR1 GTSNPN, CDR2 SVGIG (reference sequence). V shed 0 bases and J shed 9 bases, with 8 bases lying between them. The length of the CDR3 is 11 residues. The CDR3: CAWSVLLQAFF. The CDR3 DNA reads as TGTGCCTGGAGTGTACTGCTTCAAGCTTTCTTT.

This clonotype was picked up a small number of times. The chain is built from TRBV28 and TRBJ2-7, with 7 positions matching TRBD1. V shed 11 bases and J 2 bases; nucleotides not matched to a gene: 12. From germline, CDR1 is MDHEN and CDR2 SYDVKM. This CDR3 region has 14 residues. The CDR3 bases are TGTGCCGGGGCCACAGGGGTCCCGCCCTACGAGCAGTACTTC. Translating gives CAGATGVPPYEQYF.

The chain couples TRBV27 to TRBJ1-1; D possibly corresponds to TRBD1 (5 bases). V dropped 1 base and J dropped 0 bases, with 9 bases sitting between them. The CDR3 has 15 amino acids. Germline assignment: CDR1 MNHEY and CDR2 SMNVEV (reference sequence). The CDR3 region has the DNA TGTGCCAGCAGTTTATACCGGGGGATGAACACTGAAGCTTTCTTT. It is translated as CASSLYRGMNTEAFF.